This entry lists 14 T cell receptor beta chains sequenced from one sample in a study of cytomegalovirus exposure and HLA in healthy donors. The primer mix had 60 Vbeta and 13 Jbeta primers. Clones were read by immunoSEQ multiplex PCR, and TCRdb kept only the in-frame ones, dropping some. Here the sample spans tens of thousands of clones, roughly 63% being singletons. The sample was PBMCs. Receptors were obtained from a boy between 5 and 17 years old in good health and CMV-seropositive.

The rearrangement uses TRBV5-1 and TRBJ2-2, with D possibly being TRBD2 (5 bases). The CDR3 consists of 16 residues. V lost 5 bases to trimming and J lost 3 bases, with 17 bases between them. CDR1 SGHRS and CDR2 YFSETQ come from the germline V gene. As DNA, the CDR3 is TGCGCCAGCAGTCAGGACTCCCCGAGGGACACCGGGGAGCTGTTTTTT. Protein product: CASSQDSPRDTGELFF. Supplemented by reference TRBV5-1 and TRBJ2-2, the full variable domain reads KAGVTQTPRYLIKTRGQQVTLSCSPISGHRSVSWYQQTPGQGLQFLFEYFSETQRNKGNFPGRFSGRQFSNSRSEMNVSTLELGDSALYLCASSQDSPRDTGELFFGEGSRLTVL.

This chain's CDR3 is CASSLGPEPTVEQYF. The CDR3 DNA follows: TGCGCCAGCAGCTTGGGCCCCGAGCCTACGGTGGAGCAGTACTTC. This chain connects TRBV5-1 to TRBJ2-7; D not resolved. The CDR3 totals 15 residues. V lost 0 bases to trimming and J lost 7 bases, with 17 bases between them. CDR1 is SGHRS and CDR2 is YFSETQ in the germline V gene.

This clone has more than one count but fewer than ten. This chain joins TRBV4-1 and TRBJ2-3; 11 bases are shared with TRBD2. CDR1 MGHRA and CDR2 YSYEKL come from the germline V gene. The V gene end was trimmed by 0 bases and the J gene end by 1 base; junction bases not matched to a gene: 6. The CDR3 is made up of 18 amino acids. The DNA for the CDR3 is TGCGCCAGCAGCCAAGATCGTAGCGGGGGGGCCCGCACAGATACGCAGTATTTT. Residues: CASSQDRSGGARTDTQYF.

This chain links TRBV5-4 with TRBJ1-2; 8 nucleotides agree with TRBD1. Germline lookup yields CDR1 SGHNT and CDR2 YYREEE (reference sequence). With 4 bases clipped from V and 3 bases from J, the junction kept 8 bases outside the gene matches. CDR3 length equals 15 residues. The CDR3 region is CASSPTTGADYGYTF. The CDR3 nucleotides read TGTGCCAGCAGCCCAACGACAGGGGCGGACTATGGCTACACCTTC.

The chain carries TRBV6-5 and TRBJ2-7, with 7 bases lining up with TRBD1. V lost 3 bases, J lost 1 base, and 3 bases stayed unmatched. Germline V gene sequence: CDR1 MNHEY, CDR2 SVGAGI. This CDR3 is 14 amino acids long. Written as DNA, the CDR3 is TGTGCCAGCAGTTATGGACAGGTTTCCTACGAGCAGTACTTC. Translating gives CASSYGQVSYEQYF.

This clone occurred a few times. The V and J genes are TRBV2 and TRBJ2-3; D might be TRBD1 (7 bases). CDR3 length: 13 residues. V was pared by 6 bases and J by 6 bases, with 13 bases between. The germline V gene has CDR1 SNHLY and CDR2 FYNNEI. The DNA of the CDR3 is TGTGCCAGCAGCCTTCAGGGGGGCGATACGCAGTATTTT. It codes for CASSLQGGDTQYF.

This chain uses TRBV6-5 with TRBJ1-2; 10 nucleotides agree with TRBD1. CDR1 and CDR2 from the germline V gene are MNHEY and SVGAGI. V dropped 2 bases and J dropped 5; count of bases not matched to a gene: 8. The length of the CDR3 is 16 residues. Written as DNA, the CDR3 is TGTGCCAGCAGTTACCAGAGGACAGGGGGAGGTTATGGCTACACCTTC. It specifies CASSYQRTGGGYGYTF.

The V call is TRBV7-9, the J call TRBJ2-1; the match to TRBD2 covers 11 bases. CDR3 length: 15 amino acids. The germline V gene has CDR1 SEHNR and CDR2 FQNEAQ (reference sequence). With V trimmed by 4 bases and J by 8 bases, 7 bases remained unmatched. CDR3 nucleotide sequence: TGTGCCAGCAGCTCGACTAGCGGGATCCCCCATGAGCAGTTCTTC. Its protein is CASSSTSGIPHEQFF.

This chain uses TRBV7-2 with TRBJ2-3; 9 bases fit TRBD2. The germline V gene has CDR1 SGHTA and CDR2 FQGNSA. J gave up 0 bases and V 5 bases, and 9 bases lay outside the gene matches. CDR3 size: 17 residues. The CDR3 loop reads CASSNGLAGASTDTQYF. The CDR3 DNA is TGTGCCAGCAGCAATGGATTAGCGGGAGCGAGCACAGATACGCAGTATTTT. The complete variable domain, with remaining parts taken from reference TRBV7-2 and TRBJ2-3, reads GAGVSQSPSNKVTEKGKDVELRCDPISGHTALYWYRQSLGQGLEFLIYFQGNSAPDKSGLPSDRFSAERTGGSVSTLTIQRTQQEDSAVYLCASSNGLAGASTDTQYFGPGTRLTVL.

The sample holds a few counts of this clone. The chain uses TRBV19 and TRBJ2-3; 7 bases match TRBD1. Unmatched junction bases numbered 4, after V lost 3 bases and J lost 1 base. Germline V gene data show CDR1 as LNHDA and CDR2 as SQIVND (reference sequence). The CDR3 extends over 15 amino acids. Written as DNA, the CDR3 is TGTGCCAGTAGTATCACAGGGGTGGGCACAGATACGCAGTATTTT. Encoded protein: CASSITGVGTDTQYF.

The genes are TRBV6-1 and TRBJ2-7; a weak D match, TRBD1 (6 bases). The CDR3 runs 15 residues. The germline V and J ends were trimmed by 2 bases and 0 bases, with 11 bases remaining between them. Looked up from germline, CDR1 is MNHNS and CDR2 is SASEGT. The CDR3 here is CASSEFQGSSYEQYF. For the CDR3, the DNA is TGTGCCAGCAGTGAATTCCAGGGGTCCTCCTACGAGCAGTACTTC.

The CDR3 DNA is TGTGCCAGTACGGCACAGGGAGCAACAACCCAGTACTTC. Protein: CASTAQGATTQYF. V gene TRBV19 combines with J gene TRBJ2-5, with D possibly matching TRBD1 (6 bases). Germline V gene lookup returns CDR1 LNHDA and CDR2 SQIVND (reference sequence). The CDR3 sequence is 13 residues long. V was shortened by 7 bases and J by 8 bases, with 17 bases between the two germline ends.

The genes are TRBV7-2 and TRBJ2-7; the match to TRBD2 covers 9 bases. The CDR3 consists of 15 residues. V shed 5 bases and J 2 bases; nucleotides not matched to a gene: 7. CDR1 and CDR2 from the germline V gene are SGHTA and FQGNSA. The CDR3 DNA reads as TGTGCCAGCAGCCCTTCAACTAGCGGGCCCTACGAGCAGTACTTC. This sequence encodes CASSPSTSGPYEQYF.

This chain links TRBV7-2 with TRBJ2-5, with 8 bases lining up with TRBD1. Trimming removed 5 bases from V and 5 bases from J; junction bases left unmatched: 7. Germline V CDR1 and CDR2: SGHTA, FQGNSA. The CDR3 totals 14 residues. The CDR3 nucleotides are TGTGCCAGCAGCATGACAGGGGTTCTCGAGACCCAGTACTTC. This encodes CASSMTGVLETQYF.